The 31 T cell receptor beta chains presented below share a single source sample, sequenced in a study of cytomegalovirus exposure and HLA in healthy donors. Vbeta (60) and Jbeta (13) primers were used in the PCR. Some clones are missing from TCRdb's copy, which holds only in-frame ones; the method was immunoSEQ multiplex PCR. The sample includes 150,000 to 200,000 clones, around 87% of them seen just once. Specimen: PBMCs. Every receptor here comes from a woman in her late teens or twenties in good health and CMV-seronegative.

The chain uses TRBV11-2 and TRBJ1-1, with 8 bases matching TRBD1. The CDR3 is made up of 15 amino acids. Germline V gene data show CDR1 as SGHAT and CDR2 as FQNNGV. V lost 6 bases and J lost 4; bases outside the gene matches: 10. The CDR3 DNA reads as TGTGCCAGCAGGACTCCCAGGGGGCGGGTCACTGAAGCTTTCTTT. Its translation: CASRTPRGRVTEAFF.

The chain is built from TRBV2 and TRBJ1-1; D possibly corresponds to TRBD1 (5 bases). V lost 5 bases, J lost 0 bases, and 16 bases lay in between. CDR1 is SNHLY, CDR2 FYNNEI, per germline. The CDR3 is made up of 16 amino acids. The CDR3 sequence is CASSQNEPGMNTEAFF. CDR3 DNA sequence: TGTGCCAGCAGTCAGAACGAGCCAGGGATGAACACTGAAGCTTTCTTT.

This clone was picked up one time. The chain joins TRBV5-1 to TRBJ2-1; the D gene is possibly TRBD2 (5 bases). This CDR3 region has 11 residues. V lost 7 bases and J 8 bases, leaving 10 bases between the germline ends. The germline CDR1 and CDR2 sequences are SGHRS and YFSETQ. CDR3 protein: CASYGGHEQFF. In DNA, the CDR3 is TGCGCCAGCTATGGAGGTCATGAGCAGTTCTTC. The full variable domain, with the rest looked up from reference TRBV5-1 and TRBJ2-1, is KAGVTQTPRYLIKTRGQQVTLSCSPISGHRSVSWYQQTPGQGLQFLFEYFSETQRNKGNFPGRFSGRQFSNSRSEMNVSTLELGDSALYLCASYGGHEQFFGPGTRLTVL.

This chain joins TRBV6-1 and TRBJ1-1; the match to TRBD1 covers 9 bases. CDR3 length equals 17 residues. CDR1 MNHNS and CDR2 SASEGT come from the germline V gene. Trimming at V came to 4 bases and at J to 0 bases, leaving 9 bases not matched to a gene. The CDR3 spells CASSGNRDRAMNTEAFF. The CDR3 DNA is TGTGCCAGCAGTGGTAACCGGGACAGGGCCATGAACACTGAAGCTTTCTTT.

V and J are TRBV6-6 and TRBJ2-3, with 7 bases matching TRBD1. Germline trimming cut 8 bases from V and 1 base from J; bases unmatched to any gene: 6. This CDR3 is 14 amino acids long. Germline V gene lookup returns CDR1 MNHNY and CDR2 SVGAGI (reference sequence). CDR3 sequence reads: CASCWTGRTDTQYF. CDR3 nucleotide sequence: TGTGCCAGCTGCTGGACAGGCCGCACAGATACGCAGTATTTT.

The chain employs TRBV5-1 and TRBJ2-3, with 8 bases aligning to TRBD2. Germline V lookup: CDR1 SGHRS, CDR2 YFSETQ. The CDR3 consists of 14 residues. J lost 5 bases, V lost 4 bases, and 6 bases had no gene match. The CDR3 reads CASSPRGAKDTQYF. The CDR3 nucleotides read TGCGCCAGCAGCCCGCGGGGGGCCAAAGATACGCAGTATTTT.

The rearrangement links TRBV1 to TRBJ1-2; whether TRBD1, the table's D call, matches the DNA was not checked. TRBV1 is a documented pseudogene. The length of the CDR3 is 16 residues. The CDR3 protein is CTSSRKGQGVNYGYTF. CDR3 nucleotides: TGCACCAGCAGCCGAAAAGGACAGGGGGTCAACTATGGCTACACCTTC.

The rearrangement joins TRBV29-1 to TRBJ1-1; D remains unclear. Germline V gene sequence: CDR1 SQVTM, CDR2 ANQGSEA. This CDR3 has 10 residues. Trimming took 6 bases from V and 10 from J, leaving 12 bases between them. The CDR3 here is CSVARIGAFF. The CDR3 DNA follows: TGCAGCGTCGCCAGGATTGGAGCTTTCTTT. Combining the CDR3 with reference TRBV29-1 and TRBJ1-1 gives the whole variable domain SAVISQKPSRDICQRGTSLTIQCQVDSQVTMMFWYRQQPGQSLTLIATANQGSEATYESGFVIDKFPISRPNLTFSTLTVSNMSPEDSSIYLCSVARIGAFFGQGTRLTVV.

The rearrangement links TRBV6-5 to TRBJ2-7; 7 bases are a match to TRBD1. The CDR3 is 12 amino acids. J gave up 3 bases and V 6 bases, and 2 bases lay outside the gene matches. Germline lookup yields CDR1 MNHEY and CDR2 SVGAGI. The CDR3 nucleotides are TGTGCCAGCAGGGCAGGGGGCTACGAGCAGTACTTC. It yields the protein CASRAGGYEQYF.

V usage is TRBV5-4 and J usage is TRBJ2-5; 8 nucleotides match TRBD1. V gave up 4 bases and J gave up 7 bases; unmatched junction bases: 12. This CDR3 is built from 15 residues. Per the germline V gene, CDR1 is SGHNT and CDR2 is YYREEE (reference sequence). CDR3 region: CASSQAGQVAGTQYF. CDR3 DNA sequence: TGTGCCAGCAGCCAGGCGGGACAGGTGGCCGGGACCCAGTACTTC.

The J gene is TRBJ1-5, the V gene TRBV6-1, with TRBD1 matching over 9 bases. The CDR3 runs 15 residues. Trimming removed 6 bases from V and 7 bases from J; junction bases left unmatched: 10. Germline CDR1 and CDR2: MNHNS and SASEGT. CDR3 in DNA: TGTGCCAGCAGAACCGGGACAGGGTTAGGACAGCCCCAGCATTTT. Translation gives CASRTGTGLGQPQHF.

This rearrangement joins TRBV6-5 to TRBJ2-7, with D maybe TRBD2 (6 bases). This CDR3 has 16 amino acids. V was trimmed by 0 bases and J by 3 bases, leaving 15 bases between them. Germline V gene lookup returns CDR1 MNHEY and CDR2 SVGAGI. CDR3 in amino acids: CASSYSTAGTVYEQYF. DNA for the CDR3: TGTGCCAGCAGTTACTCGACGGCAGGGACTGTCTACGAGCAGTACTTC.

CDR3 sequence reads: CAIRSSVTGVPYEQYF. CDR3 in DNA: TGTGCCATCAGAAGCTCCGTAACAGGGGTTCCCTACGAGCAGTACTTC. This chain connects TRBV10-3 to TRBJ2-7; TRBD1 aligns across 7 bases. CDR3 size: 16 residues. Germline CDR1 and CDR2: ENHRY and SYGVKD. J lost 2 bases, V lost 6 bases, and 13 bases had no gene match.

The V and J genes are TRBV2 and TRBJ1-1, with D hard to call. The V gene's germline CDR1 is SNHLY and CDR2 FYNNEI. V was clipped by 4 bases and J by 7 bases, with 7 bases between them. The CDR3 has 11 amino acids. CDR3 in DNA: TGTGCCAGCAGTGTGAGTTATGAAGCTTTCTTT. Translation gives CASSVSYEAFF.

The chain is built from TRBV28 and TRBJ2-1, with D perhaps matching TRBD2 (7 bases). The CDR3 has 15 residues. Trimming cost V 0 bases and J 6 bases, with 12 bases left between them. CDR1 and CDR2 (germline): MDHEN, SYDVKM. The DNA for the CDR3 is TGTGCCAGCAGTTTATGGGGGAGGGGGGGCAATGAGCAGTTCTTC. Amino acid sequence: CASSLWGRGGNEQFF.

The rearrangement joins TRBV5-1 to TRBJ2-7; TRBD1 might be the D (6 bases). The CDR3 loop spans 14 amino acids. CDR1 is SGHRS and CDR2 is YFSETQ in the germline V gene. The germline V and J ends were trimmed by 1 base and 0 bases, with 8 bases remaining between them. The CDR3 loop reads CASSLQGISYEQYF. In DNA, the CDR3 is TGCGCCAGCAGCTTGCAGGGGATCTCCTACGAGCAGTACTTC.

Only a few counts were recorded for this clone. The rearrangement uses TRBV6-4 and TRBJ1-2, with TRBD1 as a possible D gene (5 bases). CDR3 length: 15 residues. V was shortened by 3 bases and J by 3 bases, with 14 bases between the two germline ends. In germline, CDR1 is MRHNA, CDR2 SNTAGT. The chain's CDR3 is CASSEGIGTDYGYTF. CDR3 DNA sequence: TGTGCCAGCAGTGAGGGAATAGGGACTGACTATGGCTACACCTTC.

CDR3 sequence (DNA): TGCGCCAGCAGGGGGCCGGTTGGTTCACCCCTCCACTTT. Its translation: CASRGPVGSPLHF. V and J are TRBV4-1 and TRBJ1-6, with D tentatively TRBD1 (5 bases). V lost 6 bases and J lost 9, with 12 bases in between. This CDR3 has 13 amino acids. Looked up from germline, CDR1 is MGHRA and CDR2 is YSYEKL.

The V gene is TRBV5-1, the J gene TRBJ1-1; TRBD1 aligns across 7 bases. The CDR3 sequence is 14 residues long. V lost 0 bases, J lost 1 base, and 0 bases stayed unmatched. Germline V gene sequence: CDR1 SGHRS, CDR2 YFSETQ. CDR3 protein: CASSLDRGNTEAFF. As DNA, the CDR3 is TGCGCCAGCAGCTTGGACAGGGGGAACACTGAAGCTTTCTTT.

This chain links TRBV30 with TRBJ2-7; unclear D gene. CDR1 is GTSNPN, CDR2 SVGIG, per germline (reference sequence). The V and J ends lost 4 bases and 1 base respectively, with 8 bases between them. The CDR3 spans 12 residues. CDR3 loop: CAWNPGSYEQYF. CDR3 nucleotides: TGTGCCTGGAATCCGGGTTCCTACGAGCAGTACTTC.

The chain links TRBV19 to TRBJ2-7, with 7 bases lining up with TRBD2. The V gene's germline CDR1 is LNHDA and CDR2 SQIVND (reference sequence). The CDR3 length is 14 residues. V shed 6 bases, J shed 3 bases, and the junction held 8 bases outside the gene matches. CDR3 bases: TGTGCCAGTAGCGCGGGGGTGACTCTCTACGAGCAGTACTTC. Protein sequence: CASSAGVTLYEQYF.

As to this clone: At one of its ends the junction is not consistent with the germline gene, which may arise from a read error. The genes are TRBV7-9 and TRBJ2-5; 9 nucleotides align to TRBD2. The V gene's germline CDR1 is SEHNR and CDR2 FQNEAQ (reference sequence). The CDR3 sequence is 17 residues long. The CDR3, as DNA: TGTTCCAGCAGCCCTCAACTAGCGGGCGCGATCCAAGAGACCCAGTACTTC. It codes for CSSSPQLAGAIQETQYF. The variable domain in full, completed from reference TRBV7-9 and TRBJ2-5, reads DTGVSQNPRHKITKRGQNVTFRCDPISEHNRLYWYRQTLGQGPEFLTYFQNEAQLEKSRLLSDRFSAERPKGSFSTLEIQRTEQGDSAMYLCSSSPQLAGAIQETQYFGPGTRLLVL.

CDR3 sequence (DNA): TGTGCCAGCAGATACAGGGGGTTGGGGACTGAAGCTTTCTTT. Translation gives CASRYRGLGTEAFF. The chain recombines TRBV6-5 with TRBJ1-1; 8 nucleotides agree with TRBD1. After removal of 6 bases from V and 5 bases from J, the junction contained 8 bases not matched to a gene. Germline V lookup: CDR1 MNHEY, CDR2 SVGAGI. This CDR3 is built from 14 residues.

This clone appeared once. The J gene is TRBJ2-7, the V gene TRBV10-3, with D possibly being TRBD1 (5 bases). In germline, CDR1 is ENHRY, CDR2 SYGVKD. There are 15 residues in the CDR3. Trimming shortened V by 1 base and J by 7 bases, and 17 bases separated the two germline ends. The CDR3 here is CAISEFTGVDSEQYF. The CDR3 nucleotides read TGTGCCATCAGTGAGTTCACAGGCGTGGATTCGGAGCAGTACTTC.

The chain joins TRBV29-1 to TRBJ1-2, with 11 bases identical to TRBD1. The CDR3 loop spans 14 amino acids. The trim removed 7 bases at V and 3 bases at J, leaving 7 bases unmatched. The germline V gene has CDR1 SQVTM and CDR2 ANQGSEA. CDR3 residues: CSAVPGQGDYGYTF. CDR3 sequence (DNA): TGCAGCGCCGTCCCGGGACAGGGGGACTATGGCTACACCTTC.

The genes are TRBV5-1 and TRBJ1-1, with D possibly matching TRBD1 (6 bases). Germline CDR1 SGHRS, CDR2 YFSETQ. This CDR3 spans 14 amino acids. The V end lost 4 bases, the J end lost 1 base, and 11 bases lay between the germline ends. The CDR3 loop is CASSLQQGNTEAFF. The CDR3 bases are TGCGCCAGCAGCCTCCAACAGGGGAACACTGAAGCTTTCTTT.

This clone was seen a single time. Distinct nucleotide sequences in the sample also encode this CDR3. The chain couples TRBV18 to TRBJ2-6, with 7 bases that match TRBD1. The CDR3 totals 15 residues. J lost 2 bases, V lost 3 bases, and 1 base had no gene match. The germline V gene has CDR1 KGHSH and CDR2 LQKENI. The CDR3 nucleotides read TGTGCCAGCTCACCTGACAGGGCTGGGGCCAACGTCCTGACTTTC. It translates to CASSPDRAGANVLTF.

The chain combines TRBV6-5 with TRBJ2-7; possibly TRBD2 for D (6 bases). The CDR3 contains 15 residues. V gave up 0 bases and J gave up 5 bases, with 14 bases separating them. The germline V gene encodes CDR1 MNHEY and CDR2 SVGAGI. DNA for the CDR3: TGTGCCAGCAGTTACTCGCCAGGGACTTCGAACGAGCAGTACTTC. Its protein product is CASSYSPGTSNEQYF.

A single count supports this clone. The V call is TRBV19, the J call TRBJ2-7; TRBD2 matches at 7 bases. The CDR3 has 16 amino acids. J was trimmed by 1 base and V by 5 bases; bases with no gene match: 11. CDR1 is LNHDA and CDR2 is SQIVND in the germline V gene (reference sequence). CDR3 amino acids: CASSPRPAGVSYEQYF. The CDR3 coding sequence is TGTGCCAGTAGTCCCCGGCCGGCGGGAGTTTCCTACGAGCAGTACTTC.

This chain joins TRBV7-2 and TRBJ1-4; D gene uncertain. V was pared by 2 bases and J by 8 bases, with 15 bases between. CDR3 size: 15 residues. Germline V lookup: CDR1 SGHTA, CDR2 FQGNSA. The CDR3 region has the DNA TGTGCCAGCAGCTTACGCTTACCTCCAGGCGAAAAACTGTTTTTT. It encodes CASSLRLPPGEKLFF.

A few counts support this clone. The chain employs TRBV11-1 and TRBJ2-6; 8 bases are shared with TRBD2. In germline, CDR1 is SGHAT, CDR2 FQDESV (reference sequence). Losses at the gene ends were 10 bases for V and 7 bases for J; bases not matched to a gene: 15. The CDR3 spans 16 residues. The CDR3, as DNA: TGTGCCACAACCAGCGGGGGTCCTGGTGGAGCCAACGTCCTGACTTTC. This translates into CATTSGGPGGANVLTF.